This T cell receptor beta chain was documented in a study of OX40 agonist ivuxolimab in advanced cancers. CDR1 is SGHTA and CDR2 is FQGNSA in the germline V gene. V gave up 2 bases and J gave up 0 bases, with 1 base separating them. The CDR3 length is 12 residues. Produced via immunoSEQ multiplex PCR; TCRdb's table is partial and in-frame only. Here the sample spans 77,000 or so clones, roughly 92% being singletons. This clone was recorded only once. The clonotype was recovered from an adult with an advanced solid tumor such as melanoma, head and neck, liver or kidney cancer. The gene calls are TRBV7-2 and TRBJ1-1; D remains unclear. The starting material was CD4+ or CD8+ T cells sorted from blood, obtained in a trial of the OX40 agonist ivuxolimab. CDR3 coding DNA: TGTGCCAGCAGCTTATTGAACACTGAAGCTTTCTTT. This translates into CASSLLNTEAFF. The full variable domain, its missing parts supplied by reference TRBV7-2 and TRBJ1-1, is GAGVSQSPSNKVTEKGKDVELRCDPISGHTALYWYRQSLGQGLEFLIYFQGNSAPDKSGLPSDRFSAERTGGSVSTLTIQRTQQEDSAVYLCASSLLNTEAFFGQGTRLTVV.